These 28 T cell receptor beta chains were sequenced from one sample in a study of T cells in localized non-small cell lung cancer. Assay used: immunoSEQ multiplex PCR; TCRdb lists only in-frame clones, some missing. The sample has fewer than 100,000 clones; about nine tenths are singletons. Sequenced material: peripheral blood, taken before any cancer treatment. These receptors all stem from a man aged 40-75 years with stage I squamous cell lung carcinoma.

The rearrangement joins TRBV6-5 to TRBJ2-7, with D tentatively TRBD1 (6 bases). V was clipped by 6 bases and J by 2 bases, with 11 bases between them. Germline assignment: CDR1 MNHEY and CDR2 SVGAGI. The CDR3 is made up of 13 amino acids. CDR3 bases: TGTGCCAGCAGACGAGGGGGTCCCTACGAGCAGTACTTC. It codes for CASRRGGPYEQYF.

This clone showed up just a few times. The rearrangement links TRBV11-1 to TRBJ2-7, with D perhaps TRBD2 (5 bases). Germline V CDR1 and CDR2: SGHAT, FQDESV (reference sequence). The CDR3 spans 14 residues. V dropped 6 bases and J dropped 4 bases, with 16 bases sitting between them. The CDR3: CASSISAPGYEQYF. CDR3 bases: TGTGCCAGCAGTATCTCCGCGCCGGGATACGAGCAGTACTTC.

The V gene is TRBV2, the J gene TRBJ2-7; D not certain. This CDR3 comprises 12 residues. Deletions cut 3 bases from V and 4 bases from J, with 7 bases between. Germline CDR1 is SNHLY and CDR2 is FYNNEI. Written as DNA, the CDR3 is TGTGCCAGCAGTGACAACAGATACGAGCAGTACTTC. It translates to CASSDNRYEQYF. Complete variable domain (other parts from reference TRBV2 and TRBJ2-7): EPEVTQTPSHQVTQMGQEVILRCVPISNHLYFYWYRQILGQKVEFLVSFYNNEISEKSEIFDDQFSVERPDGSNFTLKIRSTKLEDSAMYFCASSDNRYEQYFGPGTRLTVT.

The chain is built from TRBV9 and TRBJ2-1; 9 bases match TRBD1. Germline V gives CDR1 SGDLS, CDR2 YYNGEE. After removal of 4 bases from V and 6 bases from J, the junction contained 8 bases not matched to a gene. The CDR3 has 15 amino acids. In DNA, the CDR3 is TGTGCCAGCAGCTTTAGACAGGGGGGAGGCAATGAGCAGTTCTTC. This gives the protein CASSFRQGGGNEQFF.

The V gene is TRBV29-1, the J gene TRBJ1-1; D is undetermined. V lost 4 bases to trimming and J lost 5 bases, with 14 bases between them. The CDR3 has 13 residues. Germline assignment: CDR1 SQVTM and CDR2 ANQGSEA. The CDR3 nucleotides are TGCAGCGTTGCGGATAGACGAGGGACTGAAGCTTTCTTT. This encodes CSVADRRGTEAFF.

This clone was counted once. The chain recombines TRBV9 with TRBJ1-6, with 8 bases fitting TRBD1. Losses at the gene ends were 3 bases for V and 7 bases for J; bases not matched to a gene: 9. Germline-derived CDR1 and CDR2 are SGDLS and YYNGEE. The CDR3 runs 16 residues. The CDR3 reads CASSAPGGQVNSPLHF. The DNA for the CDR3 is TGTGCCAGCAGCGCCCCGGGGGGACAGGTCAATTCACCCCTCCACTTT.

The V and J genes are TRBV18 and TRBJ1-3, with no clear D. The length of the CDR3 is 14 residues. The germline V gene encodes CDR1 KGHSH and CDR2 LQKENI. V lost 6 bases and J 0 bases, leaving 9 bases between the germline ends. The CDR3 reads CASSTQNSGNTIYF. The CDR3 DNA reads TGTGCCAGCTCTACCCAAAACTCTGGAAACACCATATATTTT.

This rearrangement joins TRBV6-5 to TRBJ1-5; no definite D call. V was trimmed by 2 bases and J by 4 bases, leaving 9 bases between them. There are 14 residues in the CDR3. In germline, CDR1 is MNHEY, CDR2 SVGAGI. CDR3 sequence reads: CASSYGMGNQPQHF. CDR3 nucleotide sequence: TGTGCCAGCAGTTACGGGATGGGTAATCAGCCCCAGCATTTT.

The chain carries TRBV5-6 and TRBJ1-3; D remains ambiguous. Trimming removed 0 bases from V and 4 bases from J, with 11 bases in between. Germline lookup yields CDR1 SGHDT and CDR2 YYEEEE. The CDR3 is 15 amino acids. The CDR3 sequence: CASSLEAFRGNTIYF. Written as DNA, the CDR3 is TGTGCCAGCAGCTTGGAGGCATTCCGGGGAAACACCATATATTTT.

The CDR3 nucleotides are TGTGCCAGCAGACGGGGCTTAGCCTATGGCTACACCTTC. Its translation: CASRRGLAYGYTF. The chain uses TRBV27 and TRBJ1-2; possible D gene TRBD1, 5 bases. Trimming left V 6 bases short and J 4 bases short, with 12 bases between. The CDR3 has 13 amino acids. The V gene's germline CDR1 is MNHEY and CDR2 SMNVEV (reference sequence).

This chain connects TRBV6-5 to TRBJ1-2; a possible D gene is TRBD1 (5 bases). This CDR3 has 15 residues. V was pared by 0 bases and J by 2 bases, with 10 bases between. Germline CDR1 MNHEY, CDR2 SVGAGI. The CDR3 region has the DNA TGTGCCAGCAGTTACTCCCACCGGGGGAACTATGGCTACACCTTC. Protein product: CASSYSHRGNYGYTF.

The chain links TRBV6-4 to TRBJ1-4, with D hard to call. V was clipped by 6 bases and J by 4 bases, with 9 bases between them. The CDR3 spans 13 residues. The germline V gene has CDR1 MRHNA and CDR2 SNTAGT. CDR3 amino acids: CASRDGYNEKLFF. For the CDR3, the DNA is TGTGCCAGCAGGGACGGATATAATGAAAAACTGTTTTTT.

The chain is built from TRBV6-5 and TRBJ1-1, with 9 positions matching TRBD1. V was clipped by 2 bases and J by 5 bases; unmatched bases: 9. The CDR3 length is 16 residues. From germline, CDR1 is MNHEY and CDR2 SVGAGI. This CDR3 is CASSYVKGTGSTEAFF. The CDR3 bases are TGTGCCAGCAGTTACGTAAAAGGGACAGGGAGTACTGAAGCTTTCTTT.

This clone was recorded a few times. The CDR3: CASSMEGPDNQPQHF. The CDR3 nucleotides are TGTGCCAGTAGTATGGAGGGTCCGGACAATCAGCCCCAGCATTTT. V usage is TRBV19 and J usage is TRBJ1-5; D unresolved. The CDR3 consists of 15 residues. V was pared by 3 bases and J by 3 bases, with 12 bases between. Germline-derived CDR1 and CDR2 are LNHDA and SQIVND (reference sequence).

The genes are TRBV7-2 and TRBJ1-3, with D possibly being TRBD1 (6 bases). V lost 4 bases, J lost 4 bases, and 14 bases lay in between. CDR1 is SGHTA and CDR2 is FQGNSA in the germline V gene. This CDR3 is 15 amino acids long. The CDR3 region is CASSSWGARGNTIYF. The CDR3 DNA reads as TGTGCCAGCAGCTCCTGGGGGGCGAGGGGAAACACCATATATTTT.

The chain combines TRBV18 with TRBJ2-7, with 7 bases aligning to TRBD1. V trimming: 3 bases; J trimming: 3 bases; junction bases outside the gene matches: 8. The CDR3 extends over 15 amino acids. CDR1 and CDR2 from the germline V gene are KGHSH and LQKENI. CDR3 sequence: CASSPRQAGGYEQYF. CDR3 DNA sequence: TGTGCCAGCTCACCGAGGCAGGCAGGGGGCTACGAGCAGTACTTC.

V usage is TRBV2 and J usage is TRBJ1-5; TRBD1 aligns across 8 bases. This CDR3 spans 12 amino acids. Germline lookup yields CDR1 SNHLY and CDR2 FYNNEI. J was trimmed by 13 bases and V by 6 bases; bases with no gene match: 8. Written as DNA, the CDR3 is TGTGCCAGCAGCCCTCGGGACAGGTCTCAGCATTTT. It translates to CASSPRDRSQHF.

The chain recombines TRBV5-1 with TRBJ1-2; 7 positions match TRBD1. The CDR3 is 14 residues long. J was trimmed by 3 bases and V by 4 bases; bases with no gene match: 6. Germline values: CDR1 SGHRS, CDR2 YFSETQ. This chain's CDR3 is CASSLGQQHYGYTF. The CDR3 DNA is TGCGCCAGCAGCCTGGGACAGCAACACTATGGCTACACCTTC.

The chain carries TRBV5-5 and TRBJ2-3; D is unresolved. The V and J ends lost 1 base and 3 bases respectively, with 3 bases between them. This CDR3 contains 12 residues. Germline V gene lookup returns CDR1 SGHKS and CDR2 YYEKEE (reference sequence). For the CDR3, the DNA is TGTGCCAGCAGCTTGATGACAGATACGCAGTATTTT. It is translated as CASSLMTDTQYF. The variable domain in full, completed from reference TRBV5-5 and TRBJ2-3, reads DAGVTQSPTHLIKTRGQQVTLRCSPISGHKSVSWYQQVLGQGPQFIFQYYEKEERGRGNFPDRFSARQFPNYSSELNVNALLLGDSALYLCASSLMTDTQYFGPGTRLTVL.

The chain is built from TRBV18 and TRBJ2-6, with D possibly being TRBD1 (6 bases). The CDR3 runs to 16 residues. Germline CDR1 KGHSH, CDR2 LQKENI. The V gene lost 6 bases and the J gene lost 0 bases, with 12 bases spanning the gap. CDR3 DNA: TGTGCCAGCTCCGTACAGGGCCCCTCTGGGGCCAACGTCCTGACTTTC. Translation gives CASSVQGPSGANVLTF.

Only one count was recorded for this clone. This chain connects TRBV2 to TRBJ2-6; the D is unclear. V lost 7 bases to trimming and J lost 0 bases, with 7 bases between them. From germline, CDR1 is SNHLY and CDR2 FYNNEI. The CDR3 totals 14 residues. CDR3 nucleotide sequence: TGTGCCAGCATCTTTTTCTCTGGGGCCAACGTCCTGACTTTC. Translated, it gives CASIFFSGANVLTF.

The genes are TRBV6-5 and TRBJ2-3, with unresolved D. This CDR3 is built from 15 residues. Trimming took off 4 bases at V and 0 bases at J, with 11 bases between the two ends. Germline CDR1 and CDR2: MNHEY and SVGAGI. CDR3 DNA sequence: TGTGCCAGCAGTTTCCAAGGCACCAGCACAGATACGCAGTATTTT. Translation gives CASSFQGTSTDTQYF.

This rearrangement joins TRBV7-3 to TRBJ2-1; possible D gene TRBD2, 6 bases. Germline-derived CDR1 and CDR2 are SGHTA and FQGTGA. V shed 5 bases and J shed 2 bases, with 16 bases lying between them. The CDR3 totals 16 residues. In DNA form, the CDR3 reads TGTGCCAGCAGCATTTCTAGCGCCAGAACCTACAATGAGCAGTTCTTC. As protein: CASSISSARTYNEQFF.

In this sample, this clone turned up a few times. The chain links TRBV6-5 to TRBJ1-5, with a weak D call TRBD1 (6 bases). Germline lookup yields CDR1 MNHEY and CDR2 SVGAGI. Trimming cost V 6 bases and J 4 bases, with 10 bases left between them. The CDR3 has 13 amino acids. CDR3 bases: TGTGCCAGCAGGAACAGGGCTAATCAGCCCCAGCATTTT. It yields the protein CASRNRANQPQHF.

The chain uses TRBV5-4 and TRBJ2-1; 13 bases line up with TRBD2. With 4 bases clipped from V and 5 bases from J, the junction kept 6 bases outside the gene matches. This CDR3 has 16 residues. The germline V gene encodes CDR1 SGHNT and CDR2 YYREEE (reference sequence). CDR3 nucleotide sequence: TGTGCCAGCAGCCCGGGGGGGACTAGCGGGAACAATGAGCAGTTCTTC. Translating it yields CASSPGGTSGNNEQFF.

The V gene is TRBV20-1, the J gene TRBJ1-1, with D unresolved. Germline lookup yields CDR1 DFQATT and CDR2 SNEGSKA (reference sequence). This CDR3 spans 11 amino acids. The V end lost 7 bases, the J end lost 3 bases, and 9 bases lay between the germline ends. CDR3 amino acids: CSGNGYTEAFF. The CDR3, as DNA: TGCAGTGGAAACGGTTACACTGAAGCTTTCTTT.

The CDR3 coding sequence is TGTGCCAGCAGCCCGGGACTCCCGGGGACTGGGGAGCAGTACTTC. Amino acids: CASSPGLPGTGEQYF. The chain combines TRBV7-2 with TRBJ2-7, with TRBD2 as a possible D gene (6 bases). The CDR3 runs to 15 residues. V lost 5 bases and J lost 7, with 21 bases in between. Germline CDR1 and CDR2: SGHTA and FQGNSA.

This sequence joins TRBV10-3 and TRBJ1-1; D unresolved. V was clipped by 3 bases and J by 7 bases, with 12 bases between them. In germline, CDR1 is ENHRY, CDR2 SYGVKD. CDR3 length equals 13 residues. CDR3 sequence reads: CAISDKFGNEAFF. In DNA, the CDR3 is TGTGCCATCAGTGACAAGTTTGGGAATGAAGCTTTCTTT.